These T cell receptor beta chains were read from a single sample in a study of blood T cell repertoires in COVID-19. Repertoires were generated with immunoSEQ multiplex PCR, while TCRdb's copy carries only in-frame clones and drops some. The sample consists of fewer than 200,000 clones, about four fifths of them appearing once. Input material: peripheral blood. Receptors originate from a woman older than 75 with COVID-19, enrolled during active disease. Each CDR3 is given with its conserved first and last residue. The D gene is left open where the match is weak. Expanded clones get a size class; other rows say once, few or many, or leave the size out.

j_gene,d_gene,v_gene,abundance,CDR3aa,CDR3nt
TRBJ1-5,.,TRBV19,.,CASRPREGYSNQPQHF,TGTGCCAGTAGGCCGCGGGAAGGATATAGCAATCAGCCCCAGCATTTT
TRBJ1-2,.,TRBV4-3,.,CASSQAVVPFYAGYTF,TGCGCCAGCAGCCAAGCCGTCGTCCCTTTTTATGCGGGCTACACCTTC
TRBJ2-3,TRBD2,TRBV6-5,few,CASELGLGPSDTQYF,TGTGCCAGCGAATTGGGACTAGGCCCGTCAGATACGCAGTATTTT
TRBJ2-1,TRBD1,TRBV7-2,.,CASSLGQGTYNEQFF,TGTGCCAGCAGCCTGGGACAGGGAACCTACAATGAGCAGTTCTTC
TRBJ2-7,TRBD2,TRBV4-2,.,CASSPGTSFSYEQYF,TGTGCCAGCAGCCCCGGGACTAGCTTTTCCTACGAGCAGTACTTC
TRBJ1-6,TRBD1,TRBV6-6,.,CASSSRDRGSPLHF,TGTGCCAGCAGTTCCCGGGACAGGGGATCTCCCCTCCACTTT
TRBJ1-1,TRBD1,TRBV30,.,CAWGTGGNTEAFF,TGTGCCTGGGGGACAGGGGGGAACACTGAAGCTTTCTTT
TRBJ1-6,.,TRBV7-2,.,CASRLGGGGHSPLHF,TGTGCCAGCAGACTAGGGGGAGGGGGACATTCACCCCTCCACTTT
TRBJ2-1,.,TRBV19,once,CASRSIKGLGSGNEQFF,TGTGCCAGTAGATCGATTAAAGGGTTAGGGTCGGGAAATGAGCAGTTCTTC
TRBJ2-1,.,TRBV29-1,.,CSAFSRPNEQFF,TGCAGCGCATTCTCCAGGCCAAATGAGCAGTTCTTC
TRBJ2-5,.,TRBV14,.,CASSLRRQAQETQYF,TGTGCCAGCAGCCTGAGAAGACAGGCACAAGAGACCCAGTACTTC
TRBJ1-2,TRBD1,TRBV4-1,.,CASSQEGWLEGQDYGYTF,TGCGCCAGCAGCCAAGAAGGGTGGTTGGAGGGACAGGACTATGGCTACACCTTC
TRBJ2-7,.,TRBV7-9,few,CASSLEGTGVEQYF,TGTGCCAGCAGCTTGGAAGGGACTGGGGTGGAGCAGTACTTC
TRBJ1-2,.,TRBV6-5,.,CASSYARDGYGYTF,TGTGCCAGCAGTTACGCCAGGGATGGCTATGGCTACACCTTC
TRBJ2-7,.,TRBV9,.,CASSVAAVSSYEQYF,TGTGCCAGCAGCGTAGCAGCGGTTAGCTCCTACGAGCAGTACTTC
TRBJ2-1,.,TRBV12-5,.,CASGLEQGWNEQFF,TGTGCTAGTGGTTTGGAACAGGGTTGGAATGAGCAGTTCTTC
TRBJ1-4,TRBD1,TRBV12-3/TRBV12-4,.,CASRTDRAKLFF,TGTGCCAGCAGGACGGACAGGGCGAAACTGTTTTTT
TRBJ1-6,.,TRBV6-5,.,CASSRRGVLDSPLHF,TGTGCCAGCAGTCGGCGGGGGGTGTTGGATTCACCCCTCCACTTT
TRBJ1-3,.,TRBV7-2,.,CASSVMGQNSGNTIYF,TGTGCCAGCAGCGTTATGGGACAAAACTCTGGAAACACCATATATTTT
TRBJ2-1,TRBD2,TRBV28,.,CASIGLAGRNEQFF,TGTGCCAGCATAGGGCTAGCGGGACGCAATGAGCAGTTCTTC
TRBJ2-7,TRBD1,TRBV28,.,CASSPDRGPREQYF,TGTGCCAGCAGTCCGGACAGGGGGCCGAGGGAGCAGTACTTC
TRBJ1-1,TRBD1,TRBV29-1,.,CSVEEGDRGACTEAFF,TGCAGCGTTGAAGAGGGGGACAGGGGTGCTTGCACTGAAGCTTTCTTT
TRBJ2-3,TRBD2,TRBV5-4,.,CASSSGGSGGPDTQYF,TGTGCCAGCAGCAGCGGAGGAAGCGGGGGGCCAGATACGCAGTATTTT
TRBJ2-1,TRBD2,TRBV5-4,.,CASSPLAGGTNEQFF,TGTGCCAGCAGCCCGCTAGCGGGGGGGACTAATGAGCAGTTCTTC
TRBJ1-2,TRBD1,TRBV7-2,.,CASSLTGSRGYTF,TGTGCCAGCAGCTTGACAGGGTCAAGAGGCTACACCTTC
TRBJ2-7,.,TRBV7-9,.,CASSWGDYEQYF,TGTGCCAGCAGCTGGGGAGATTACGAGCAGTACTTC
TRBJ2-3,TRBD2,TRBV7-3,.,CASRPSSGGVGTDTQYF,TGTGCCAGCAGACCCTCTAGCGGGGGGGTCGGCACAGATACGCAGTATTTT
TRBJ2-7,TRBD1,TRBV5-1,few,CASSEGTATYEQYF,TGCGCCAGCAGCGAAGGGACAGCTACCTACGAGCAGTACTTC
TRBJ1-2,TRBD1,TRBV19,few,CASIPTGVGGYTF,TGTGCCAGTATCCCGACAGGGGTGGGTGGCTACACCTTC
TRBJ1-2,TRBD1,TRBV14,.,CASSHVTGLFGNYGYTF,TGTGCCAGCAGCCACGTGACAGGGCTTTTCGGTAACTATGGCTACACCTTC
TRBJ1-1,.,TRBV28,.,CASRIQETEAFF,TGTGCCAGCAGAATACAGGAAACTGAAGCTTTCTTT
TRBJ2-5,.,TRBV5-4,.,CASSSLGTQYF,TGTGCCAGCAGCTCACTCGGGACCCAGTACTTC
TRBJ2-3,.,TRBV23-1,.,CASSQSAGTDTQYF,TGCGCCAGCAGTCAATCGGCAGGCACAGATACGCAGTATTTT
TRBJ2-7,.,TRBV6-5,.,CASSYGTIYEQYF,TGTGCCAGCAGTTACGGGACAATCTACGAGCAGTACTTC
TRBJ2-3,TRBD2,TRBV20-1,.,CSASMRESTSPGDTQYF,TGCAGTGCTAGTATGCGGGAGAGTACCAGCCCGGGGGATACGCAGTATTTT
TRBJ2-2,TRBD1,TRBV5-1,.,CASSKRQGASGELFF,TGCGCCAGCAGCAAAAGACAGGGGGCCTCCGGGGAGCTGTTTTTT
TRBJ1-6,.,TRBV5-6,.,CASMGTPDSPLHF,TGTGCCAGCATGGGGACACCGGATTCACCCCTCCACTTT
TRBJ1-6,.,TRBV27,few,CASSPGTANSPLHF,TGTGCCAGCAGTCCAGGAACGGCTAATTCACCCCTCCACTTT
TRBJ2-1,.,TRBV11-2,.,CASSYASAPYNEQFF,TGTGCCAGCAGCTATGCTAGTGCCCCCTACAATGAGCAGTTCTTC
TRBJ1-1,.,TRBV30,.,CAFRGPTEAFF,TGTGCCTTCAGGGGTCCCACTGAAGCTTTCTTT
TRBJ1-2,.,TRBV27,.,CASRLRGGSDYGYTF,TGTGCCAGCAGGCTCCGGGGTGGATCAGACTATGGCTACACCTTC
TRBJ2-3,.,TRBV2,.,CASKGESTPDTQYF,TGTGCCAGCAAGGGGGAGAGTACACCAGATACGCAGTATTTT
TRBJ2-7,.,TRBV7-8,once,CASSLVAGNIYEQYF,TGTGCCAGCAGCTTAGTGGCAGGGAATATCTACGAGCAGTACTTC
TRBJ2-7,.,TRBV28,.,CASRVGLGADEQYF,TGTGCCAGCAGAGTTGGTCTAGGAGCTGACGAGCAGTACTTC